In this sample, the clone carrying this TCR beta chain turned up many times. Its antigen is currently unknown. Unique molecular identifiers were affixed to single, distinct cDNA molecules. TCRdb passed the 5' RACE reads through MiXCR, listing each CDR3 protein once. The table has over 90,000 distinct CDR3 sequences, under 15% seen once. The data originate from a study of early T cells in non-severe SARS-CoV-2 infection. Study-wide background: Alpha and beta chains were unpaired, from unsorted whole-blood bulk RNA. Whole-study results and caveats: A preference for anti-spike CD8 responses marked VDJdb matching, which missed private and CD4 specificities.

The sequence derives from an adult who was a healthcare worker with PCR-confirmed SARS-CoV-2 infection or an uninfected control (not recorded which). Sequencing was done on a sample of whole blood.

CDR3 bases: TGCAGCGTTAGGGACAGGGAAGGTGCGAACACCGGGGAGCTGTTTTTT. This encodes CSVRDREGANTGELFF. The rearrangement joins TRBV29-1 to TRBJ2-2; 9 nucleotides line up with TRBD1. The V segment lost 5 bases and the J segment 0 bases; nucleotides outside the gene matches: 7. Germline V gene sequence: CDR1 SQVTM, CDR2 ANQGSEA. This CDR3 is built from 16 residues.